This T cell receptor (beta chain) was sequenced in a study of response to subunit inactivated influenza vaccine. V dropped 5 bases and J dropped 3; count of bases not matched to a gene: 8. The CDR3 is made up of 16 amino acids. MiXCR, applied by TCRdb to the RT-PCR reads, yields one record per CDR3 protein. The sample lists 300,000 to 350,000 distinct CDR3 sequences, about a fifth occurring once. This clonotype was seen at least ten times. The V call is TRBV12-3 or TRBV12-4, the J call TRBJ2-3; 10 positions agree with TRBD1. This receptor was taken from a man between 50 and 75 years old who received an inactivated influenza vaccine. The sequences come from PBMCs from blood, collected 21 months after vaccination. CDR3 loop: CASSGTGEGSTDTQYF. CDR3 DNA: TGTGCCAGCAGTGGGACAGGGGAAGGCTCTACAGATACGCAGTATTTT.